This entry is about one T cell receptor beta chain. Its antigen is as yet unknown. The sample is drawn from a study of CD8 T cells in ankylosing spondylitis. Study-wide results and caveats: Some of these motif variants have turned up before, in reports on reactive arthritis synovial fluid and blood. About 8 highly homologous variants made up a TCR beta motif that seemed to typify ankylosing spondylitis blood. Significant enrichment of disease-linked clones was reportedly seen in matched ankylosing spondylitis synovial fluid.

Libraries of TCR beta came from quantitative 5'-RACE with molecular barcodes. TCRdb re-called the 5' RACE reads with MiXCR, one entry per CDR3 protein. The sample comprises 200,000 to 250,000 distinct CDR3 sequences, more than 5.5% of which are singletons, and about 14% rests with the top ten. CDR3 length: 16 residues. Trimming cost V 3 bases and J 0 bases, with 12 bases left between them. Sequenced: blood, either unsorted or a sorted T cell fraction (not recorded which). The receptor's source is a male donor with ankylosing spondylitis. The rearrangement joins TRBV12-3 or TRBV12-4 to TRBJ2-4, with D uncertain. CDR3 region: CASSFSTILAKNIQYF. The CDR3 DNA is TGTGCCAGCAGTTTTTCTACTATTCTAGCCAAAAACATTCAGTACTTC.